This record covers a single TCR beta chain. Its specificity is unknown. This entry belongs to a study of OX40 agonist ivuxolimab in advanced cancers. The study's findings and limits: Patients with a partial response at 0.1-3.0 mg/kg had among the lowest clonal expansion. The CD4+ and CD8+ T cells in the blood had expanded clonally by week 6 at 0.1 to 3.0 mg/kg.

The table came from immunoSEQ multiplex PCR; TCRdb's copy has only in-frame clones and leaves some out. This sample has about 45,000 clones, with approximately 91% found just once. CDR1 MGHRA and CDR2 YSYEKL come from the germline V gene. The CDR3 runs 16 residues. Between the trimmed V and J ends, which lost 0 bases and 3 bases, there was a span of 14 bases. The specimen comprised CD4+ or CD8+ T cells sorted from blood, sampled in a trial of the OX40 agonist ivuxolimab. This TCR derives from an adult with an advanced solid tumor such as melanoma, head and neck, liver or kidney cancer. This chain uses TRBV4-1 with TRBJ1-2; possibly TRBD1 for D (6 bases). The DNA for the CDR3 is TGCGCCAGCAGCCAAGATGACCGGACAGCCTACTATGGCTACACCTTC. This codes for CASSQDDRTAYYGYTF.